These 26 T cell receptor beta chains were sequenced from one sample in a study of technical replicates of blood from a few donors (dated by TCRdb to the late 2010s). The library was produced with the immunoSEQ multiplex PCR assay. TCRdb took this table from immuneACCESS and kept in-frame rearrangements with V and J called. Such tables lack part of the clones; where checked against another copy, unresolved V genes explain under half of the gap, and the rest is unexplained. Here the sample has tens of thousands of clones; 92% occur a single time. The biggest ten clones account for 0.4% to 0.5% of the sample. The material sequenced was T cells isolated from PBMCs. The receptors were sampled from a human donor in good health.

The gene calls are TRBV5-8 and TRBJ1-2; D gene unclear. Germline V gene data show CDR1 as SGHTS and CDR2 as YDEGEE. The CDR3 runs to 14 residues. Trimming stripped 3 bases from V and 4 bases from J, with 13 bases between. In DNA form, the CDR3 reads TGTGCCAGCAGCTACCCCTCCAGCGTCTATGGCTACACCTTC. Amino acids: CASSYPSSVYGYTF.

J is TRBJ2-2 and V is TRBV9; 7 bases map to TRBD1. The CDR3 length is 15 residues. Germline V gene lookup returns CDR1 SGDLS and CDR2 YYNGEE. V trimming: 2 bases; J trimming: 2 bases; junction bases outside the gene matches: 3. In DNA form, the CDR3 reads TGTGCCAGCAGCGTCAGGGGGTATAACACCGGGGAGCTGTTTTTT. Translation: CASSVRGYNTGELFF.

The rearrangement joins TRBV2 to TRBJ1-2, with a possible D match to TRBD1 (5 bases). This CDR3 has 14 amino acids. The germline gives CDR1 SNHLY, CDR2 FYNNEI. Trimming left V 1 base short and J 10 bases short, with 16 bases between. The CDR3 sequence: CASSEGREVIVYTF. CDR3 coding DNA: TGTGCCAGCAGTGAAGGCAGGGAAGTGATTGTCTACACCTTC.

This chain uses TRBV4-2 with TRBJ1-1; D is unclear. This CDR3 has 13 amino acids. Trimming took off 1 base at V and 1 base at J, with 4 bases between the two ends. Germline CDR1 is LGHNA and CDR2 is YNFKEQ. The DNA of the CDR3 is TGTGCCAGCAGCCAAGGTAAGAACACTGAAGCTTTCTTT. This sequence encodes CASSQGKNTEAFF.

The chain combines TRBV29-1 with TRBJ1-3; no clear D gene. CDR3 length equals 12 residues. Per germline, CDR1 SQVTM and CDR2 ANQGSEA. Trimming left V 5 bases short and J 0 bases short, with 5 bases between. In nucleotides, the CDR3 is TGCAGCGTTCACAGCTCTGGAAACACCATATATTTT. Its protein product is CSVHSSGNTIYF.

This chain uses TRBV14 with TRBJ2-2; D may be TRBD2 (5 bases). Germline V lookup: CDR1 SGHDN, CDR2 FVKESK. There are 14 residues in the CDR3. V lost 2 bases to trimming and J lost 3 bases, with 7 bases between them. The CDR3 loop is CASSQPGYTGELFF. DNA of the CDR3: TGTGCCAGCAGCCAACCGGGGTACACCGGGGAGCTGTTTTTT.

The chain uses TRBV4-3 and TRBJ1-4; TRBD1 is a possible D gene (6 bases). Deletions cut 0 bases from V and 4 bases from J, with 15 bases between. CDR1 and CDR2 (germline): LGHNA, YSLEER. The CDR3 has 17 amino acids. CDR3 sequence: CASSQDRLGRGNEKLFF. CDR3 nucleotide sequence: TGCGCCAGCAGCCAAGACAGGTTGGGCAGGGGTAATGAAAAACTGTTTTTT.

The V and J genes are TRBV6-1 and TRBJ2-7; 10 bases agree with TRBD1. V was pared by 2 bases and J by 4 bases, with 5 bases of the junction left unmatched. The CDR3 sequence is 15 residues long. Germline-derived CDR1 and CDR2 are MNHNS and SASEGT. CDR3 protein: CASSERQGAWYEQYF. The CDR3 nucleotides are TGTGCCAGCAGTGAACGACAGGGGGCTTGGTACGAGCAGTACTTC.

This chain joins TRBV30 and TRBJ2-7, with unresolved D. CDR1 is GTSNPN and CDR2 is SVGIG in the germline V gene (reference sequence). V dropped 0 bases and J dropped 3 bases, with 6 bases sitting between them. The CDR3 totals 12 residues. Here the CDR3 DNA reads TGTGCCTGGAGTGTACAGAGCTACGAGCAGTACTTC. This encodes CAWSVQSYEQYF.

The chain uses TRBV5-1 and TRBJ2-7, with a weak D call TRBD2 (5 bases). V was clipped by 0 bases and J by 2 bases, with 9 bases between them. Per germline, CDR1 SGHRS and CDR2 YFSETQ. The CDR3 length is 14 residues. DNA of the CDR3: TGCGCCAGCAGCTTGGGACTATCGACCTACGAGCAGTACTTC. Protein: CASSLGLSTYEQYF.

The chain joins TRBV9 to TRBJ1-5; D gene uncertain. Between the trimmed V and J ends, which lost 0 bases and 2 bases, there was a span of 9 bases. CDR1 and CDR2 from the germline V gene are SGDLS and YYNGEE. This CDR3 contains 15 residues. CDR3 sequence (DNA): TGTGCCAGCAGCGTAGGGGCCACTGGCAATCAGCCCCAGCATTTT. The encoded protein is CASSVGATGNQPQHF. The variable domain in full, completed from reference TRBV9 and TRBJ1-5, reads DSGVTQTPKHLITATGQRVTLRCSPRSGDLSVYWYQQSLDQGLQFLIQYYNGEERAKGNILERFSAQQFPDLHSELNLSSLELGDSALYFCASSVGATGNQPQHFGDGTRLSIL.

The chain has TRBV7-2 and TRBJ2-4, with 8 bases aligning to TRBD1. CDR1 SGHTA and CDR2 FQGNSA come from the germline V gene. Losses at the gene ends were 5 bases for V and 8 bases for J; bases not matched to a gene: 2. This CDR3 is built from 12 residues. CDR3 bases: TGTGCCAGCAGCCGGGGACAGGACATTCAGTACTTC. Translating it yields CASSRGQDIQYF. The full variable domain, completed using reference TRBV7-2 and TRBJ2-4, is GAGVSQSPSNKVTEKGKDVELRCDPISGHTALYWYRQSLGQGLEFLIYFQGNSAPDKSGLPSDRFSAERTGGSVSTLTIQRTQQEDSAVYLCASSRGQDIQYFGAGTRLSVL.

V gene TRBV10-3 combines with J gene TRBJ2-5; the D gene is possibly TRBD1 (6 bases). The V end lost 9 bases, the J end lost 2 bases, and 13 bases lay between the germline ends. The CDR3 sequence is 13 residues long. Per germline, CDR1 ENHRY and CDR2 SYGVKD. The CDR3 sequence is CAIARGQQETQYF. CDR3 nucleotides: TGTGCCATAGCTCGCGGACAGCAAGAGACCCAGTACTTC.

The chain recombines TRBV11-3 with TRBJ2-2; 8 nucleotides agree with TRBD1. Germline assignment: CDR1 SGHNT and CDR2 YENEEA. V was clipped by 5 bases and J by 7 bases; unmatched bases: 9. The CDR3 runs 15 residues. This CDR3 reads CASSQPDRGSGELFF. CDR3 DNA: TGTGCCAGCAGCCAACCCGACAGGGGAAGCGGGGAGCTGTTTTTT.

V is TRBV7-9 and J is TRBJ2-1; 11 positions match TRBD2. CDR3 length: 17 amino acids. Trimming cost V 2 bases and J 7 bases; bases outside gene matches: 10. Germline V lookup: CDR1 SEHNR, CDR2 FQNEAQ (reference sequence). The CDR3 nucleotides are TGTGCCAGCAGCTTACTCCCCCGGACTAGCGGGCAAAATGAGCAGTTCTTC. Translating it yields CASSLLPRTSGQNEQFF. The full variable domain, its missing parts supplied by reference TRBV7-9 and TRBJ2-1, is DTGVSQNPRHKITKRGQNVTFRCDPISEHNRLYWYRQTLGQGPEFLTYFQNEAQLEKSRLLSDRFSAERPKGSFSTLEIQRTEQGDSAMYLCASSLLPRTSGQNEQFFGPGTRLTVL.

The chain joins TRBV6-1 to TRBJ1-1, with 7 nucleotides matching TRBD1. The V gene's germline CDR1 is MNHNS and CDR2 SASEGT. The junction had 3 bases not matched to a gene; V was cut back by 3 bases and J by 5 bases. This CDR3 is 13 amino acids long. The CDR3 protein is CASSDIQGTEAFF. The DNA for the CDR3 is TGTGCCAGCAGTGATATACAGGGGACTGAAGCTTTCTTT.

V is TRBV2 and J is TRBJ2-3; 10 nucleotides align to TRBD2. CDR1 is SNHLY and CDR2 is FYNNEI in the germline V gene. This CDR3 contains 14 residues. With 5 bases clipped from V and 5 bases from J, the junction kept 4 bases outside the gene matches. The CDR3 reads CASSSGRAGDTQYF. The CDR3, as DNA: TGTGCCAGCAGTAGCGGGAGGGCTGGAGATACGCAGTATTTT.

Here the CDR3 DNA reads TGTGCCAGCACTATCGGGACAGTCTATGGCTACACCTTC. Protein sequence: CASTIGTVYGYTF. The chain recombines TRBV28 with TRBJ1-2, with TRBD1 matching over 7 bases. Germline CDR1 is MDHEN and CDR2 is SYDVKM. Trimming cost V 7 bases and J 4 bases; bases outside gene matches: 6. The CDR3 runs to 13 residues.

Here the CDR3 DNA reads TGTGCCAGCAGTTGGGCCGGGACAGGGGGTAATGAGCAGTTCTTC. Translation gives CASSWAGTGGNEQFF. The chain combines TRBV28 with TRBJ2-1; 11 nucleotides align to TRBD1. CDR1 is MDHEN, CDR2 SYDVKM, per germline. Trimming cost V 4 bases and J 7 bases; bases outside gene matches: 6. There are 15 residues in the CDR3. Full variable domain (remainder filled in from reference TRBV28 and TRBJ2-1): DVKVTQSSRYLVKRTGEKVFLECVQDMDHENMFWYRQDPGLGLRLIYFSYDVKMKEKGDIPEGYSVSREKKERFSLILESASTNQTSMYLCASSWAGTGGNEQFFGPGTRLTVL.

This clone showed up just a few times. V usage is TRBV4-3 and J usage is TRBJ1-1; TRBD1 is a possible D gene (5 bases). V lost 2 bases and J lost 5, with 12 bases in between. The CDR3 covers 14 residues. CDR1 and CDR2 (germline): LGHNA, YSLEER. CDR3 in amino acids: CASSQYGGGTEAFF. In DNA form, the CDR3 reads TGCGCCAGCAGCCAATATGGGGGGGGGACTGAAGCTTTCTTT.

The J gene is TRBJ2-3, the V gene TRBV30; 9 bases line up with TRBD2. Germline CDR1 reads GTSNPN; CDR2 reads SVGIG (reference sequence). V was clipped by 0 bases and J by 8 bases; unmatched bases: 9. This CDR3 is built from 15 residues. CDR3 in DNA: TGTGCCTGGAGTGTACTTGGGCGGGAGGGCCCTACGCAGTATTTT. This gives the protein CAWSVLGREGPTQYF.

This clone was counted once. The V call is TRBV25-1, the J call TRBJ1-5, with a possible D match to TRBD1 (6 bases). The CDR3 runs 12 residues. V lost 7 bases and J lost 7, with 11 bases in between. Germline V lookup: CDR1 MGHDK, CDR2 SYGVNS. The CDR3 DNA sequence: TGTGCCAGCACCACAGGGATACAGCCCCAGCATTTT. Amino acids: CASTTGIQPQHF.

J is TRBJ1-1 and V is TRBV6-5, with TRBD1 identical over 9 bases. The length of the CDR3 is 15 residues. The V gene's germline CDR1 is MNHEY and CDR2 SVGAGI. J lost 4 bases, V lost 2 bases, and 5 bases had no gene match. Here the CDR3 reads CASSYDETGGTEAFF. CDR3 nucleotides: TGTGCCAGCAGTTACGATGAGACAGGGGGCACTGAAGCTTTCTTT.

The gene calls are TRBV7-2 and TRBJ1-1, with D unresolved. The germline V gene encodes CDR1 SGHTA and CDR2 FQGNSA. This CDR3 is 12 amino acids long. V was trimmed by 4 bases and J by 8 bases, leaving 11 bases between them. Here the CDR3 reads CASSSDFTEAFF. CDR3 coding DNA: TGTGCCAGCAGCTCGGACTTTACCGAAGCTTTCTTT. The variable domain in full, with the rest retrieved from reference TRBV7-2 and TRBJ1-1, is GAGVSQSPSNKVTEKGKDVELRCDPISGHTALYWYRQSLGQGLEFLIYFQGNSAPDKSGLPSDRFSAERTGGSVSTLTIQRTQQEDSAVYLCASSSDFTEAFFGQGTRLTVV.

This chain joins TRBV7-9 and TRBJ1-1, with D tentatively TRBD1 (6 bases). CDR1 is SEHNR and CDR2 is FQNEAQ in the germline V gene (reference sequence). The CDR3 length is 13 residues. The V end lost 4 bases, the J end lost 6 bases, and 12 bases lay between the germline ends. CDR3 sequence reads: CASSYRDYAEAFF. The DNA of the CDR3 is TGTGCCAGCAGCTACAGGGATTACGCTGAAGCTTTCTTT.

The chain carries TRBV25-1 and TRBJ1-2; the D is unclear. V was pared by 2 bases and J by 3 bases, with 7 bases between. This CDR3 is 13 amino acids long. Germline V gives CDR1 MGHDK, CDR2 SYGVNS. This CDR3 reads CASSEREDYGYTF. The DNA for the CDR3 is TGTGCCAGCAGTGAAAGGGAGGACTATGGCTACACCTTC.